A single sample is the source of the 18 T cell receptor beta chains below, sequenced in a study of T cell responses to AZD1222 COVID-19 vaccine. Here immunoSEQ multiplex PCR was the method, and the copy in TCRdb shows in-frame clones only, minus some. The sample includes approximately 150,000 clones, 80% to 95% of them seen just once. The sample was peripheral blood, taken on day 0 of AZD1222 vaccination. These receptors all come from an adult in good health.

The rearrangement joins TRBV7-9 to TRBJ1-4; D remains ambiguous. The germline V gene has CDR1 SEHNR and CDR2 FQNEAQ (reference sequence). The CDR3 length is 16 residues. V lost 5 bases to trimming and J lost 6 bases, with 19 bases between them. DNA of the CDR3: TGTGCCAGCAGCCCCCCCCAGACACCGAGGGATGAAAAACTGTTTTTT. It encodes CASSPPQTPRDEKLFF. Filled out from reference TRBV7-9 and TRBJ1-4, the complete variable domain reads DTGVSQNPRHKITKRGQNVTFRCDPISEHNRLYWYRQTLGQGPEFLTYFQNEAQLEKSRLLSDRFSAERPKGSFSTLEIQRTEQGDSAMYLCASSPPQTPRDEKLFFGSGTQLSVL.

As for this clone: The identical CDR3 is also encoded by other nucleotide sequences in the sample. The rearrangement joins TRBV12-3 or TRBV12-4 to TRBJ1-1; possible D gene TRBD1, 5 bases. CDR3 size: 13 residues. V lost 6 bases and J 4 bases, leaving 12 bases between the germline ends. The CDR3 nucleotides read TGTGCCAGCAGCTCGGCAGGGAGCACTGAAGCTTTCTTT. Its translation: CASSSAGSTEAFF.

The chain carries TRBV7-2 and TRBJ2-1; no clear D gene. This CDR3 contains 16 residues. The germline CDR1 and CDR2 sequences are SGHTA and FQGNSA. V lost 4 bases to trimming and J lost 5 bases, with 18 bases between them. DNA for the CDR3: TGTGCCAGCAGCTACCTGGTTGTAGGGCCAAACAATGAGCAGTTCTTC. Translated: CASSYLVVGPNNEQFF.

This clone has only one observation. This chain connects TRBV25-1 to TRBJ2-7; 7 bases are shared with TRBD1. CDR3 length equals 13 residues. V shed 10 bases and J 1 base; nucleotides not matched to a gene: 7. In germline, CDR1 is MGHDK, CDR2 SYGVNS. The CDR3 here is CATGTVQSYEQYF. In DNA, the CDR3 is TGTGCCACCGGGACAGTCCAATCCTACGAGCAGTACTTC.

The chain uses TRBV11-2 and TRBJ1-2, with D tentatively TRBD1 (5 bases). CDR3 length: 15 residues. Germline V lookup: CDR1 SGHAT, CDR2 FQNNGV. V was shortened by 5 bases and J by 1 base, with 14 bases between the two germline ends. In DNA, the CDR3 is TGTGCCAGCAGCCTAGTCCAGGGCTTTAACTATGGCTACACCTTC. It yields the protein CASSLVQGFNYGYTF. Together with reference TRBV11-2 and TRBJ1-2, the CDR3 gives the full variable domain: EAGVAQSPRYKIIEKRQSVAFWCNPISGHATLYWYQQILGQGPKLLIQFQNNGVVDDSQLPKDRFSAERLKGVDSTLKIQPAKLEDSAVYLCASSLVQGFNYGYTFGSGTRLTVV.

The CDR3 spells CASTIGTVNEKLFF. The CDR3 DNA is TGTGCCAGTACCATTGGGACGGTCAATGAAAAACTGTTTTTT. This chain links TRBV19 with TRBJ1-4; tentative D call: TRBD1 (5 bases). The V gene lost 7 bases and the J gene lost 5 bases, with 14 bases spanning the gap. The CDR3 length is 14 residues. CDR1 is LNHDA, CDR2 SQIVND, per germline (reference sequence).

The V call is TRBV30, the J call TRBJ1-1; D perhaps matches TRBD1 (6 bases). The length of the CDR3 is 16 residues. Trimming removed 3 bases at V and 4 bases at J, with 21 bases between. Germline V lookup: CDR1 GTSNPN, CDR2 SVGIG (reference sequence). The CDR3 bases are TGTGCCTGGAGCCCACCCGGAGGGGGGATCGTCACTGAAGCTTTCTTT. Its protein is CAWSPPGGGIVTEAFF.

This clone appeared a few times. The CDR3 loop reads CARTIGRGKRTDTQYF. CDR3 nucleotides: TGCGCCAGAACTATCGGGAGGGGGAAACGCACAGATACGCAGTATTTT. The genes are TRBV23-1 and TRBJ2-3; 8 positions agree with TRBD2. TRBV23-1 belongs to the ORF category, with a function that is uncertain. With V trimmed by 9 bases and J by 1 base, 12 bases remained unmatched. The CDR3 is made up of 16 amino acids.

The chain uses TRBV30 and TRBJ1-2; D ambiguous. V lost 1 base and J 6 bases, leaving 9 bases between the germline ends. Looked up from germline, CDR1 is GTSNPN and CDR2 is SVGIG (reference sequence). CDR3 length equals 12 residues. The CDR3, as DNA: TGTGCCTGGAGTGACCGGGCAAATGGCTACACCTTC. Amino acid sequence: CAWSDRANGYTF. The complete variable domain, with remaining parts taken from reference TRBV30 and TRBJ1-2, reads SQTIHQWPATLVQPVGSPLSLECTVEGTSNPNLYWYRQAAGRGLQLLFYSVGIGQISSEVPQNLSASRPQDRQFILSSKKLLLSDSGFYLCAWSDRANGYTFGSGTRLTVV.

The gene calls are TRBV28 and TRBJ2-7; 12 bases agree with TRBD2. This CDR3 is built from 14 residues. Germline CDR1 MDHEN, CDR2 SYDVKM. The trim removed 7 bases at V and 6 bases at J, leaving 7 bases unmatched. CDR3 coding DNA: TGTGCCAGCAACCGACTAGCGGGAGTCCCCGAGCAGTACTTC. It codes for CASNRLAGVPEQYF.

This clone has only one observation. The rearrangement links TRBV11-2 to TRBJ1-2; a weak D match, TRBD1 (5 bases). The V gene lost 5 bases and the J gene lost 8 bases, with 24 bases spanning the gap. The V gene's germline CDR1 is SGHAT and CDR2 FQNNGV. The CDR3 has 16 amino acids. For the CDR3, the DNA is TGTGCCAGCAGCCCCCTGCGGGGCAGGGCGCACCGGGGCTACACCTTC. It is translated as CASSPLRGRAHRGYTF.

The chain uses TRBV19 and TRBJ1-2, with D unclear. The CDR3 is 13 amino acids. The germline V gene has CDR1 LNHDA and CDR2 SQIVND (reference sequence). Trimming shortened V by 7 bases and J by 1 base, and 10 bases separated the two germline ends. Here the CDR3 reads CASTAPRNYGYTF. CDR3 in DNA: TGTGCCAGTACAGCTCCGCGTAACTATGGCTACACCTTC.

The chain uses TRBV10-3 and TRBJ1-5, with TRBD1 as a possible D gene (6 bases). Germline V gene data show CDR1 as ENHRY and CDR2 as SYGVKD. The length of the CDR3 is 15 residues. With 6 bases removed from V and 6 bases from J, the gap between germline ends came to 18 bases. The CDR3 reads CAISPGQTPSQPQHF. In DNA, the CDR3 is TGTGCCATCAGCCCGGGACAAACCCCCAGTCAGCCCCAGCATTTT.

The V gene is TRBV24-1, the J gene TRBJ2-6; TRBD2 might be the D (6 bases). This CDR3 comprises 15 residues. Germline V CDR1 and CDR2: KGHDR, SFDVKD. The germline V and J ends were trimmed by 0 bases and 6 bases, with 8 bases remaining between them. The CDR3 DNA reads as TGTGCCACCAGTGATTTGCGGGGGTTGGCCAACGTCCTGACTTTC. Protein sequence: CATSDLRGLANVLTF.

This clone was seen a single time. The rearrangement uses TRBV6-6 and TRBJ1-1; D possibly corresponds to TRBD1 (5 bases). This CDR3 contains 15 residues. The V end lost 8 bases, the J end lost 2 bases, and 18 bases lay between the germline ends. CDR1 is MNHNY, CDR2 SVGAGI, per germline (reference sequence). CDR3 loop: CASLLAGGGNTEAFF. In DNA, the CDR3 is TGTGCCAGCCTCCTCGCGGGGGGGGGTAACACTGAAGCTTTCTTT.

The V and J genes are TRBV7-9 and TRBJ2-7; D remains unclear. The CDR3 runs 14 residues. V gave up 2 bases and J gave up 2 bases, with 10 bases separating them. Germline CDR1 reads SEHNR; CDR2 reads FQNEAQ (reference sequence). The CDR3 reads CASSLSGSTYEQYF. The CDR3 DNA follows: TGTGCCAGCAGCTTATCGGGCAGTACCTACGAGCAGTACTTC.

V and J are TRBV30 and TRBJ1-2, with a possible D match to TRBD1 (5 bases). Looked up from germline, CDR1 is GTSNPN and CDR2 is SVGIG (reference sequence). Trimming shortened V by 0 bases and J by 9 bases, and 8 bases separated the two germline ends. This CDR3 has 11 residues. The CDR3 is CAWSVRGSYTF. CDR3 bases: TGTGCCTGGAGTGTACGGGGGAGCTACACCTTC.

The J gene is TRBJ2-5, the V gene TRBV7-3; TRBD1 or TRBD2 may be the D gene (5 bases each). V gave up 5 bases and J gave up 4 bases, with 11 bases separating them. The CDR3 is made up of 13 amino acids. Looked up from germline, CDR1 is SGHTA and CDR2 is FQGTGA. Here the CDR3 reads CASSPTRGETQYF. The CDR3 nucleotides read TGTGCCAGCAGCCCTACTAGGGGAGAGACCCAGTACTTC.